These 19 T cell receptor beta chains were all obtained from the same sample, sequenced in a study of blood T cell repertoires in COVID-19. Only in-frame clones appear in the TCRdb table, and some are missing; sequencing was by immunoSEQ multiplex PCR. Found here are approximately 300,000 clones, just under 90% of them singletons; the top ten hold about 8.4%. Sequenced: PBMCs or T cells enriched from blood (not recorded which). These receptors were taken from a woman aged 25-40 years who had recovered from COVID-19.

J is TRBJ1-2 and V is TRBV6-5; D is uncertain. Trimming took 0 bases from V and 6 from J, leaving 11 bases between them. Germline CDR1 and CDR2: MNHEY and SVGAGI. This CDR3 region has 14 residues. The CDR3 loop is CASSYSTRGNGYTF. In DNA, the CDR3 is TGTGCCAGCAGTTACTCGACGCGAGGGAATGGCTACACCTTC.

V gene TRBV6-5 combines with J gene TRBJ2-3; D unclear. In germline, CDR1 is MNHEY, CDR2 SVGAGI. The CDR3 contains 14 residues. Between the trimmed V and J ends, which lost 0 bases and 1 base, there was a span of 5 bases. CDR3 nucleotide sequence: TGTGCCAGCAGTTACTCTTCGGGCACAGATACGCAGTATTTT. Protein product: CASSYSSGTDTQYF.

V gene TRBV28 combines with J gene TRBJ2-7; D call uncertain. In germline, CDR1 is MDHEN, CDR2 SYDVKM. The ends were cut back, 7 bases at V and 3 bases at J, with 13 bases in the middle. The CDR3 sequence is 13 residues long. CDR3 coding DNA: TGTGCCAGCACCCTCCGGGTGGGCTACGAGCAGTACTTC. It yields the protein CASTLRVGYEQYF. Full variable domain (missing parts from reference TRBV28 and TRBJ2-7): DVKVTQSSRYLVKRTGEKVFLECVQDMDHENMFWYRQDPGLGLRLIYFSYDVKMKEKGDIPEGYSVSREKKERFSLILESASTNQTSMYLCASTLRVGYEQYFGPGTRLTVT.

This chain joins TRBV5-1 and TRBJ2-6; D gene ambiguous. V lost 1 base and J lost 1, with 6 bases in between. The CDR3 spans 15 residues. The germline V gene encodes CDR1 SGHRS and CDR2 YFSETQ. The CDR3 coding sequence is TGCGCCAGCAGCTTGTCGTCGTCTGGGGCCAACGTCCTGACTTTC. Amino acid sequence: CASSLSSSGANVLTF.

This sequence joins TRBV11-3 and TRBJ2-7, with 9 positions matching TRBD1. J was trimmed by 2 bases and V by 1 base; bases with no gene match: 3. The germline CDR1 and CDR2 sequences are SGHNT and YENEEA. The CDR3 runs to 15 residues. CDR3 in amino acids: CASSLAGTGTYEQYF. In DNA, the CDR3 is TGTGCCAGCAGCTTAGCTGGGACAGGGACCTACGAGCAGTACTTC.

The chain combines TRBV7-2 with TRBJ1-1; D ambiguous. V was clipped by 5 bases and J by 4 bases, with 8 bases between them. The CDR3 loop spans 12 amino acids. The germline gives CDR1 SGHTA, CDR2 FQGNSA. The CDR3 sequence: CASSPGFTEAFF. The CDR3 DNA follows: TGTGCCAGCAGCCCCGGGTTCACTGAAGCTTTCTTT.

The chain uses TRBV7-9 and TRBJ1-3, with D maybe TRBD1 (6 bases). Germline V gene data show CDR1 as SEHNR and CDR2 as FQNEAQ (reference sequence). The CDR3 has 15 residues. V gave up 3 bases and J gave up 2 bases, with 11 bases separating them. Written as DNA, the CDR3 is TGTGCCAGCAGCTTGGGGGCAGGGGCTGGAAACACCATATATTTT. Its translation is CASSLGAGAGNTIYF.

The V call is TRBV6-5, the J call TRBJ1-5; TRBD1 matches at 8 bases. V shed 0 bases, J shed 5 bases, and the junction held 3 bases outside the gene matches. This CDR3 comprises 15 residues. CDR1 and CDR2 from the germline V gene are MNHEY and SVGAGI. The CDR3 DNA is TGTGCCAGCAGTTACTCGGTGACAGGGGATCAGCCCCAGCATTTT. It translates to CASSYSVTGDQPQHF.

V gene TRBV6-5 combines with J gene TRBJ2-5; D is unclear. The length of the CDR3 is 14 residues. V shed 1 base and J shed 2 bases, with 8 bases lying between them. Germline assignment: CDR1 MNHEY and CDR2 SVGAGI. The CDR3 reads CASSYFSPQETQYF. The CDR3 bases are TGTGCCAGCAGTTACTTCTCTCCTCAAGAGACCCAGTACTTC.

The rearrangement links TRBV13 to TRBJ1-1; no definite D call. The V gene lost 1 base and the J gene lost 3 bases, with 6 bases spanning the gap. The CDR3 has 13 amino acids. Germline V gene sequence: CDR1 PRHDT, CDR2 FYEKMQ (reference sequence). The CDR3 here is CASSLALYTEAFF. The CDR3 bases are TGTGCCAGCAGCTTAGCCTTATACACTGAAGCTTTCTTT.

Details on this clone: The junction does not match germline at one end; this may be a read error. V gene TRBV5-1 combines with J gene TRBJ2-7; 7 nucleotides align to TRBD2. This CDR3 comprises 14 residues. The V gene's germline CDR1 is SGHRS and CDR2 YFSETQ. CDR3 sequence reads: CASSREVPSHEQYF. Written as DNA, the CDR3 is TGCGCCAGCAGCCGGGAGGTCCCCTCCCACGAGCAGTACTTC.

This clone was recorded only once. The CDR3 here is CASSLFGGSEQYF. The CDR3, as DNA: TGTGCCAGCAGCTTATTCGGGGGGAGCGAGCAGTACTTC. The chain combines TRBV7-3 with TRBJ2-7; 7 nucleotides match TRBD2. This CDR3 has 13 residues. CDR1 and CDR2 (germline): SGHTA, FQGTGA. The V gene end was trimmed by 2 bases and the J gene end by 6 bases; junction bases not matched to a gene: 4.

This clone turned up a few times. V usage is TRBV19 and J usage is TRBJ1-2; 10 nucleotides match TRBD1. The junction had 14 bases not matched to a gene; V was cut back by 5 bases and J by 8 bases. This CDR3 is built from 16 residues. CDR1 is LNHDA and CDR2 is SQIVND in the germline V gene (reference sequence). CDR3 bases: TGTGCCAGTAGTCGAGGAAGCCGGGACAGGGGAGAAGGCTACACCTTC. It encodes CASSRGSRDRGEGYTF. The variable domain in full, with the rest retrieved from reference TRBV19 and TRBJ1-2, is DGGITQSPKYLFRKEGQNVTLSCEQNLNHDAMYWYRQDPGQGLRLIYYSQIVNDFQKGDIAEGYSVSREKKESFPLTVTSAQKNPTAFYLCASSRGSRDRGEGYTFGSGTRLTVV.

This chain connects TRBV5-1 to TRBJ1-2; 7 nucleotides align to TRBD1. The J segment lost 8 bases and the V segment lost 4 bases, leaving 11 bases of the junction unmatched. CDR3 length: 14 amino acids. Germline V gene lookup returns CDR1 SGHRS and CDR2 YFSETQ. CDR3 sequence: CASSHEGQLRGYTF. CDR3 nucleotide sequence: TGCGCCAGCAGCCACGAGGGACAGCTGAGGGGCTACACCTTC.

This clone was counted a single time. The chain has TRBV2 and TRBJ1-5, with D perhaps TRBD1 (5 bases). V was shortened by 8 bases and J by 6 bases, with 11 bases between the two germline ends. Germline values: CDR1 SNHLY, CDR2 FYNNEI. The CDR3 is 12 amino acids. CDR3: CASGEGTQPQHF. CDR3 bases: TGTGCCAGCGGGGAGGGGACTCAGCCCCAGCATTTT. The full variable domain, in which reference TRBV2 and TRBJ1-5 provide the parts outside the CDR3, is EPEVTQTPSHQVTQMGQEVILRCVPISNHLYFYWYRQILGQKVEFLVSFYNNEISEKSEIFDDQFSVERPDGSNFTLKIRSTKLEDSAMYFCASGEGTQPQHFGDGTRLSIL.

The chain has TRBV7-2 and TRBJ1-6; 10 nucleotides match TRBD1. The germline V gene encodes CDR1 SGHTA and CDR2 FQGNSA. The V segment lost 2 bases and the J segment 7 bases; nucleotides outside the gene matches: 2. The CDR3 loop spans 15 amino acids. CDR3 DNA sequence: TGTGCCAGCAGCTTATTGGGACAGGGGAATTCACCCCTCCACTTT. It specifies CASSLLGQGNSPLHF.

The chain has TRBV5-6 and TRBJ2-3; 9 nucleotides line up with TRBD1. V gave up 4 bases and J gave up 5 bases; unmatched junction bases: 8. The CDR3 length is 15 residues. Germline V CDR1 and CDR2: SGHDT, YYEEEE. The CDR3 spells CASSQGTGHEDTQYF. The CDR3 nucleotides read TGTGCCAGCAGCCAAGGGACAGGGCATGAAGATACGCAGTATTTT.

V is TRBV7-3 and J is TRBJ1-1, with a tentative D call TRBD1 (6 bases). The CDR3 extends over 14 amino acids. V shed 6 bases and J shed 2 bases, with 13 bases lying between them. Germline lookup yields CDR1 SGHTA and CDR2 FQGTGA. CDR3 DNA: TGTGCCAGCAGTGAACAGGGATTTAACACTGAAGCTTTCTTT. The encoded protein is CASSEQGFNTEAFF.

This clone was seen once. The chain is built from TRBV5-1 and TRBJ2-4, with 10 bases fitting TRBD2. After removal of 1 base from V and 3 bases from J, the junction contained 13 bases not matched to a gene. CDR1 and CDR2 (germline): SGHRS, YFSETQ. The CDR3 runs 19 residues. The CDR3 DNA follows: TGCGCCAGCAGCTTGTACCCAGCGGGAGGGCCGGGAGTCAAAAACATTCAGTACTTC. Translated, it gives CASSLYPAGGPGVKNIQYF.